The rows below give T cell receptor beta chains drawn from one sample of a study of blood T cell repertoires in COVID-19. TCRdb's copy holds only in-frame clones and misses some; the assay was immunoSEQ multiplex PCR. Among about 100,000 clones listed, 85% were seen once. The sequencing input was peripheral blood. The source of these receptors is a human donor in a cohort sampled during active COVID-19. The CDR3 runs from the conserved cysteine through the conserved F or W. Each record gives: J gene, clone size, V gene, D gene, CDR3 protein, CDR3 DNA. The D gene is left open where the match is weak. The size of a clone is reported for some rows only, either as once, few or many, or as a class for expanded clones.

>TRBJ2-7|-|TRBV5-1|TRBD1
CASSLGDRPHYEQYF
TGCGCCAGCAGCTTGGGGGACAGGCCCCACTACGAGCAGTACTTC
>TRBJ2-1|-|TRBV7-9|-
CASSLGGGISNEQFF
TGTGCCAGCAGCTTAGGGGGCGGGATATCCAATGAGCAGTTCTTC
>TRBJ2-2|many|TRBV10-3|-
CAISDAGNTGELFF
TGTGCCATCAGTGACGCGGGAAACACCGGGGAGCTGTTTTTT
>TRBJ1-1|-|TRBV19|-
CASSIGEANTEAFF
TGTGCCAGTAGTATAGGGGAGGCCAACACTGAAGCTTTCTTT
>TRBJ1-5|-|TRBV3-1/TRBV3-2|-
CASSPRWGSQPQHF
TGTGCCAGCAGCCCCCGTTGGGGCAGCCAGCCCCAGCATTTT
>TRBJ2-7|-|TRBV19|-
CASSITGGNEQYF
TGTGCCAGTAGTATCACTGGGGGGAACGAGCAGTACTTC
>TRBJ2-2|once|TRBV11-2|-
CASSWGGATGELFF
TGTGCCAGCAGCTGGGGGGGCGCCACCGGGGAGCTGTTTTTT
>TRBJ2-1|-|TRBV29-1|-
CSVYRGNEQFF
TGCAGCGTTTACCGCGGCAATGAGCAGTTCTTC
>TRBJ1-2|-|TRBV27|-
CASSFGGVGYTF
TGTGCCAGCAGTTTTGGGGGCGTCGGCTACACCTTC
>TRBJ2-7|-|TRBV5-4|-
CASSSNYEQYF
TGTGCCAGCAGCTCTAACTACGAGCAGTACTTC
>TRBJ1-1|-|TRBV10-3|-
CAISESQGPNTEAFF
TGTGCCATCAGTGAGTCGCAGGGCCCGAACACTGAAGCTTTCTTT
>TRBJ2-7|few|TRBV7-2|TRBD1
CASSFTPGGSYEQYF
TGTGCCAGCAGCTTCACACCAGGGGGTTCCTACGAGCAGTACTTC
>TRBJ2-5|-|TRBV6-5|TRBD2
CASSYLSSGSQETQYF
TGTGCCAGCAGTTACTTGTCTAGCGGGTCACAAGAGACCCAGTACTTC
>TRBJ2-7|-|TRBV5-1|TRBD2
CASSLAGTSGRYEQYF
TGCGCCAGCAGCCTTGCCGGGACTAGCGGGAGATACGAGCAGTACTTC
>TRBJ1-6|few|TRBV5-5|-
CASESRAGNSPLHF
TGTGCCAGCGAATCCCGTGCGGGTAATTCACCCCTCCACTTT
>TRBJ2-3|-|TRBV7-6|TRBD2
CASSPLSRAGVGSDTQYF
TGTGCCAGCAGCCCCCTGAGCAGGGCGGGAGTGGGATCAGATACGCAGTATTTT
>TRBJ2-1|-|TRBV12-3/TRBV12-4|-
CASSLYSHNEQFF
TGTGCCAGCAGTTTATACAGCCACAATGAGCAGTTCTTC
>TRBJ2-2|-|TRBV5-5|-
CASSPIPGKYTGELFF
TGTGCCAGCAGCCCTATTCCGGGAAAGTACACCGGGGAGCTGTTTTTT
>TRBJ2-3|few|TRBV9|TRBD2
CASSVGPSGKGGNTQYF
TGTGCCAGCAGCGTAGGGCCTAGCGGGAAAGGGGGGAATACGCAGTATTTT
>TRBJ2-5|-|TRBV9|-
CASSATDLPRETQYF
TGTGCCAGCAGCGCTACTGACCTTCCGAGGGAGACCCAGTACTTC
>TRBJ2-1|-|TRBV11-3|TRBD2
CASRGGSNNEQFF
TGTGCCAGCAGAGGCGGGAGTAACAATGAGCAGTTCTTC
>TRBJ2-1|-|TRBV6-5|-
CASSAAPYNEQFF
TGTGCCAGCAGCGCGGCGCCCTACAATGAGCAGTTCTTC
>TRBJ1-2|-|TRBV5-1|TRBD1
CASSLKDREYYGYTF
TGCGCCAGCAGCTTAAAGGACAGGGAGTACTATGGCTACACCTTC
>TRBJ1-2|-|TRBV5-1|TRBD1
CASSSGQGDGYTF
TGCGCCAGCAGCTCGGGACAGGGTGATGGCTACACCTTC